This TCR beta chain appears in the sequencing data of a study of cytomegalovirus exposure and HLA in healthy donors. Study in general: Drawn from HLA-typed donors, tens of millions of unique TCRs were held in an early data release. Of around 400 genotyped donors, 81% grouped in the Caucasian-associated ancestry cluster. Notes on the study in general: In an earlier analysis, in some 540 donors, most V segments appeared productive either ~87% or ~30% of the time. When a later analysis compared HLA-associated TCR beta chains with equally common others, the HLA-associated chains turned out to be more clonally expanded and to have lower generation probabilities.

With regard to this clone: What it binds is unknown.

Germline V lookup: CDR1 SQVTM, CDR2 ANQGSEA. The CDR3 sequence is 14 residues long. The V and J ends lost 7 bases and 3 bases, in that order; junction bases with no gene match: 7. Vbeta (60) and Jbeta (13) primers were used in the PCR. Sequenced by immunoSEQ multiplex PCR; TCRdb stores in-frame clones only, minus some. In the table there are 130,000 or so clones, roughly 80% of which are singletons. This receptor was identified in a middle-aged man in good health and CMV-seronegative. The chain is built from TRBV29-1 and TRBJ1-1; 11 bases match TRBD1. The sequenced sample was PBMCs. The DNA of the CDR3 is TGCAGCGGTACCTTGGGACAGGGGGACACTGAAGCTTTCTTT. Protein product: CSGTLGQGDTEAFF.